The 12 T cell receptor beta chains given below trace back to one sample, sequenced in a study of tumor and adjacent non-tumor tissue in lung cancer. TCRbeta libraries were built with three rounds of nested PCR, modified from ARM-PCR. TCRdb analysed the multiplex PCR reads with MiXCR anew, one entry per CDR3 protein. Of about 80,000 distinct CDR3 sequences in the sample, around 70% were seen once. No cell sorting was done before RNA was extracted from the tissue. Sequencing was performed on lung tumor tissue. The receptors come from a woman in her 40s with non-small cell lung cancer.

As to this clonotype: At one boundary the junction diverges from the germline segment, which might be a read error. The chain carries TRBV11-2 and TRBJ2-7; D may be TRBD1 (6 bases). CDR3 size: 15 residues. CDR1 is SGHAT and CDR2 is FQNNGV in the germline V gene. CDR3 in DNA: TGTGCCACCAGTCAACGAGGGGGTGCCCAGTACGAACAGTACTTC. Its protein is CATSQRGGAQYEQYF.

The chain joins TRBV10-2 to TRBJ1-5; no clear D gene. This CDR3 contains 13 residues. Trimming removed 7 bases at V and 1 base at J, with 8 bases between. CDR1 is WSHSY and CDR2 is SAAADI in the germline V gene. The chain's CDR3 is CASNDHSNQPQHF. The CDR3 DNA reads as TGCGCCAGCAATGATCACAGCAATCAGCCCCAGCATTTT.

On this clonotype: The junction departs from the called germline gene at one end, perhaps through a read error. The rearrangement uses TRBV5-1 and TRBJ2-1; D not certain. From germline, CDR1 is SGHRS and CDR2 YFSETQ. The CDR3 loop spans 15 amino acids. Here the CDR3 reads CASSLVGWAYYEQFF. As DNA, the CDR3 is TGCGCCAGCAGCTTGGTGGGCTGGGCCTACTATGAGCAGTTCTTC.

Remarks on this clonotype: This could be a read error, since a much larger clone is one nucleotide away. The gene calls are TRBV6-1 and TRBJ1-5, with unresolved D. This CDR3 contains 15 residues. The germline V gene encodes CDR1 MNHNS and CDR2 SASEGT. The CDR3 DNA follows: TGTGTCAGCAGACCACACCCGGGTAGCAATCAGCCCCAGCATTTT. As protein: CVSRPHPGSNQPQHF.

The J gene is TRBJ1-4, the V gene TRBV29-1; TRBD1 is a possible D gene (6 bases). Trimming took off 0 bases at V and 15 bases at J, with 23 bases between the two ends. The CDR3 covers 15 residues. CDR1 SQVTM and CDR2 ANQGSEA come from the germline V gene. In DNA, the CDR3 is TGCAGCGTTGAAGATTCGCGACAGGAAAATGAAAAGGTGTTTTTT. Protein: CSVEDSRQENEKVFF.

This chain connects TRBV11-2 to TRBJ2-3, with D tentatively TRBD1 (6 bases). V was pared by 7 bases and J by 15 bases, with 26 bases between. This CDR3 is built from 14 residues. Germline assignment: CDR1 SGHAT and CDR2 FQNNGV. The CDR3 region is CASNRTRTDSTQYF. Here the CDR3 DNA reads TGTGCCAGCAACCGCACGCGCACGGACAGTACTCAATATTTT.

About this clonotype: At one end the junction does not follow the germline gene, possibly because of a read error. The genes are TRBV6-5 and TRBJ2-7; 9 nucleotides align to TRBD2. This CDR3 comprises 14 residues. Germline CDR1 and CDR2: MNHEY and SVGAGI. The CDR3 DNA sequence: TGTACCAGCAGTTTAGCGGGGGTCTCCTACGAGCAGTACTTC. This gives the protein CTSSLAGVSYEQYF.

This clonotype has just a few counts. The CDR3: CATSGAGEGADTQYF. Written as DNA, the CDR3 is TGTGCCACCAGTGGCGCGGGGGAGGGGGCAGATACGCAGTATTTT. The chain is built from TRBV24-1 and TRBJ2-3; a weak D match, TRBD2 (7 bases). This CDR3 spans 15 amino acids. V lost 5 bases and J lost 4, with 15 bases in between. CDR1 is KGHDR, CDR2 SFDVKD, per germline.

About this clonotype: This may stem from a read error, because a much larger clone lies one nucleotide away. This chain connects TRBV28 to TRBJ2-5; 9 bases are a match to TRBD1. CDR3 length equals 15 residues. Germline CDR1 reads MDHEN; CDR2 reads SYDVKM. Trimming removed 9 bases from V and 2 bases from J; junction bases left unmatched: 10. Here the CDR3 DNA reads TGTGCCAGAAGACCAACCGGGACAGGGCAAGAGACCCAGTACTTC. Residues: CARRPTGTGQETQYF.

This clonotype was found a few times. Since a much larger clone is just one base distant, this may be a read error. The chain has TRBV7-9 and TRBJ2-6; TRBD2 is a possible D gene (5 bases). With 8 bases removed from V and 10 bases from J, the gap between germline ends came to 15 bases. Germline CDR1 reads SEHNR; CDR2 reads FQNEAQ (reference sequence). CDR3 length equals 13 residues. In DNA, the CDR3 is TGTGCCAGCGGCCTCGAGGGAAGGAACGTCCTGACTTTC. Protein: CASGLEGRNVLTF.

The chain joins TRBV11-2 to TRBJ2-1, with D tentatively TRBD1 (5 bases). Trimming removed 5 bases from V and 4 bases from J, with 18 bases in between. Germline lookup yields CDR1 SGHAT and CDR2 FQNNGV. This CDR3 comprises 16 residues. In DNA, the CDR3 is TGTGCCAGCAGCAAGACAGTATCTGTACTGTACAATGAGCAGTTCTTC. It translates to CASSKTVSVLYNEQFF.

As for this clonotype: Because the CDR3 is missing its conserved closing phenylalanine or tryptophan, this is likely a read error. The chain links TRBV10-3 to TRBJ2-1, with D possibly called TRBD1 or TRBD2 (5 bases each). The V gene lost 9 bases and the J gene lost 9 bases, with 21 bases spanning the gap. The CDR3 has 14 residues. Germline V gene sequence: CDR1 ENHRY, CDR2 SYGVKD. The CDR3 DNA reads TGTGCCATTAAAGGGACCAGCGCGGCCGGTGAGCAGTTCTCC. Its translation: CAIKGTSAAGEQFS.